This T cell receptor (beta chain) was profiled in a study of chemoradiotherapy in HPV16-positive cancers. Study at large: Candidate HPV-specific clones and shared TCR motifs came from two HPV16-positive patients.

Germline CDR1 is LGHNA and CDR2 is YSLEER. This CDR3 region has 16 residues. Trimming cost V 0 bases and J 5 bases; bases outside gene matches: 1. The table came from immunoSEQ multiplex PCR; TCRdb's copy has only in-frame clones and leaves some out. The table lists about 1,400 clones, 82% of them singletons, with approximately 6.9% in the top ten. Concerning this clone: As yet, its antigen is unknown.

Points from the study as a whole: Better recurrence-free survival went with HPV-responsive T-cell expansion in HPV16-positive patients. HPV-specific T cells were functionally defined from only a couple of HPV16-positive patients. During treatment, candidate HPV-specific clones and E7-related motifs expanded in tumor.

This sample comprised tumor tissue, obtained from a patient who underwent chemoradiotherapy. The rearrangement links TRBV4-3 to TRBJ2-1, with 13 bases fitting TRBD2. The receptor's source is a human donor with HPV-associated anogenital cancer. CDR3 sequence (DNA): TGCGCCAGCAGCCAAGAACTAGCGGGGGGGCACAATGAGCAGTTCTTC. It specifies CASSQELAGGHNEQFF.